This TCR beta chain was observed in a study of post-analysis software for immune sequencing data. Findings and limits, study-wide: Patients carried 4 or 5 TRBV segments more frequently than controls did, and TRBV5-6, TRBV5-1 and TRBV20-1 were among them. Samples from one preparation batch, clustered by F measure, grouped strongly together. When compared against controls, multiple sclerosis patients showed significantly lower normalized Chao1 diversity.

The CDR3 extends over 15 amino acids. V lost 2 bases and J lost 4; bases outside the gene matches: 8. Germline loops: CDR1 SGDLS, CDR2 YYNGEE. TCR beta cDNA libraries included unique molecular identifiers. There were roughly 1 to 11 million T cells, and about half a million cDNA molecules came from them. MiXCR was run by TCRdb on the PCR reads, yielding one entry per CDR3 protein. Here the sample spans about 770,000 distinct CDR3 sequences, 40% to 55% being singletons. Of note for this clonotype: Its antigen is unknown.

The genes are TRBV9 and TRBJ2-5; 7 bases are a match to TRBD2. The receptor comes from a girl aged 10-17 years with multiple sclerosis. Sample: blood. The CDR3 loop reads CASSVGLLWGETQYF. The DNA for the CDR3 is TGTGCCAGCAGCGTGGGACTACTTTGGGGAGAGACCCAGTACTTC.